The clone carrying this T cell receptor beta chain was seen a handful of times. Germline lookup yields CDR1 SGHTA and CDR2 FQGNSA. The V segment lost 1 base and the J segment 8 bases; nucleotides outside the gene matches: 10. This CDR3 comprises 16 residues. This specimen belongs to a study of shared T cell receptors in the human thymus. Data came from immunoSEQ multiplex PCR; TCRdb stores just in-frame clones and leaves some out. The table lists 700,000 or so clones, 75% to 90% of them singletons. This sample was also put to use in a study of human thymus T cells. According to that study: There appeared to be biased usage of V and J genes in thymic and blood repertoires.

Sequencing was done on a sample of thymocytes. The source of this sequence is a girl less than two years old with a congenital heart defect. The V gene is TRBV7-2, the J gene TRBJ1-4, with 7 bases that match TRBD1. The CDR3 reads CASSLEEGPGGEKLFF. CDR3 nucleotides: TGTGCCAGCAGCTTAGAAGAGGGTCCAGGGGGGGAAAAACTGTTTTTT.